This T cell receptor beta chain was sequenced in a study of T cells in Graves' hyperthyroidism and ophthalmopathy. The hyperthyroidism patients had all been newly diagnosed, and their disease duration was under 2 months. Their ages ranged from 18 to 65 years. Pregnant or lactating patients were excluded, as were those with uncontrolled infection or other autoimmune disease. Initially, at the first diagnosis of hyperthyroidism and before any ophthalmopathy symptoms, blood was sampled. Study-wide findings and caveats: Ophthalmopathy was model-predicted a median around seven months pre-onset.

As to this clonotype: Its antigen is undetermined.

J gave up 3 bases and V 2 bases, and 4 bases lay outside the gene matches. This CDR3 is 15 amino acids long. Germline assignment: CDR1 SGHAT and CDR2 FQNNGV. RNA transcripts provided the source from which TCR beta CDR3 regions were amplified. The HTBI primer set was used in a first-round RT-PCR of the TCR CDR3. TCRdb re-called the multiplex PCR reads with MiXCR, one entry per CDR3 protein. The sample yields more than 300,000 distinct CDR3 sequences, approximately 18% seen once. The source of this sequence is a woman aged 25-40 years with Graves' hyperthyroidism that later progressed to Graves' ophthalmopathy. Sequencing input: blood. The gene calls are TRBV11-2 and TRBJ2-7, with TRBD2 identical over 10 bases. The CDR3 here is CASSLLLAGNYEQYF. The DNA for the CDR3 is TGTGCCAGCAGCTTATTACTAGCGGGAAACTACGAGCAGTACTTC.